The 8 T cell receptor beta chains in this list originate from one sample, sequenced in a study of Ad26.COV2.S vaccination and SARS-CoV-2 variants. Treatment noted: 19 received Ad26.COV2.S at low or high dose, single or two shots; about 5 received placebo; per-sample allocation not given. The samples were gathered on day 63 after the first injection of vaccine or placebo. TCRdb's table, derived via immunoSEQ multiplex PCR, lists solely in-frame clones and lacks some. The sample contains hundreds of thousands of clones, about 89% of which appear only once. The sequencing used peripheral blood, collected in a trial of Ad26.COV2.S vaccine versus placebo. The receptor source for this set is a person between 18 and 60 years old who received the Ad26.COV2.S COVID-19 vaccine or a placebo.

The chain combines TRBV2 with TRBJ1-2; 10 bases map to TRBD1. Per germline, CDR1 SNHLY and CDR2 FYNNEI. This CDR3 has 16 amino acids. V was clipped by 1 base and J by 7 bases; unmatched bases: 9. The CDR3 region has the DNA TGTGCCAGCAGTGAAGACCGGGTCTGGGACAGGGGTGGCTACACCTTC. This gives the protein CASSEDRVWDRGGYTF.

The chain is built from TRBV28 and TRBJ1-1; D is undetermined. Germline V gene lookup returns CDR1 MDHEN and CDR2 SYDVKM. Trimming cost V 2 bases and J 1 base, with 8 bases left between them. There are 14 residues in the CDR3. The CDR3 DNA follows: TGTGCCAGCAGTTTAGAGGCCCGGAACACTGAAGCTTTCTTT. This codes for CASSLEARNTEAFF.

Here the CDR3 reads CASSSRLAGISYNEQFF. The CDR3 DNA reads as TGTGCCAGCAGCTCCCGACTAGCGGGAATCTCCTACAATGAGCAGTTCTTC. V usage is TRBV5-6 and J usage is TRBJ2-1; 11 nucleotides align to TRBD2. This CDR3 spans 17 amino acids. Trimming removed 3 bases from V and 0 bases from J; junction bases left unmatched: 5. The germline V gene encodes CDR1 SGHDT and CDR2 YYEEEE.

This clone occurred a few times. This CDR3 is CASRDPQGNQPQHF. CDR3 DNA sequence: TGTGCCAGCAGAGACCCCCAGGGGAATCAGCCCCAGCATTTT. V usage is TRBV28 and J usage is TRBJ1-5, with D tentatively TRBD1 (6 bases). Trimming left V 6 bases short and J 4 bases short, with 13 bases between. This CDR3 has 14 amino acids. Germline CDR1 reads MDHEN; CDR2 reads SYDVKM.

The CDR3: CASSDHGGQPQHF. The CDR3 nucleotides read TGTGCCAGCAGTGATCATGGCGGTCAGCCCCAGCATTTT. The rearrangement uses TRBV2 and TRBJ1-5; D is unclear. Per germline, CDR1 SNHLY and CDR2 FYNNEI. V lost 3 bases, J lost 6 bases, and 9 bases lay in between. The CDR3 is made up of 13 amino acids. Complete variable domain (other parts from reference TRBV2 and TRBJ1-5): EPEVTQTPSHQVTQMGQEVILRCVPISNHLYFYWYRQILGQKVEFLVSFYNNEISEKSEIFDDQFSVERPDGSNFTLKIRSTKLEDSAMYFCASSDHGGQPQHFGDGTRLSIL.

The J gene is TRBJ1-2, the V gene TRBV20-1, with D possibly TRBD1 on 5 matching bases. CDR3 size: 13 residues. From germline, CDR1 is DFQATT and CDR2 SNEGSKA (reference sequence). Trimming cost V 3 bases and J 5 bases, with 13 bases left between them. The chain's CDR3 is CSASRGPTYGYTF. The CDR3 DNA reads TGCAGTGCTAGTAGGGGACCGACGTATGGCTACACCTTC.

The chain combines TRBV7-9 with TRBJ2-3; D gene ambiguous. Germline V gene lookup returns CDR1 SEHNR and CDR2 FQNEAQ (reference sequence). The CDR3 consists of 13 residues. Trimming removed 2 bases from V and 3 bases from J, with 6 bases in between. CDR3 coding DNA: TGTGCCAGCAGCTTACGGTTAACAGATACGCAGTATTTT. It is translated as CASSLRLTDTQYF.

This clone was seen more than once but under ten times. CDR3 protein: CASSHPDFFPYNEQFF. DNA of the CDR3: TGCGCCAGCAGTCACCCTGACTTTTTCCCCTACAATGAGCAGTTCTTC. The chain has TRBV23-1 and TRBJ2-1; D unresolved. TRBV23-1 is sorted into the ORF group, with uncertain function. The V and J ends lost 3 bases and 2 bases respectively, with 14 bases between them. The CDR3 spans 16 residues.